This is a list of T cell receptor beta chains from one sample in a study of T cells in Graves' hyperthyroidism and ophthalmopathy. Each CDR3 protein gets one entry after TCRdb re-called the multiplex PCR reads with MiXCR. The data hold about 720,000 distinct CDR3 sequences, with roughly 17% observed a single time. Sequenced input: blood. The receptors originated from a man in his late teens or twenties with Graves' hyperthyroidism. Each CDR3 is given with its conserved first and last residue. Each record gives: D gene, clone size, J gene, V gene, CDR3 DNA, CDR3 protein. The D gene is left open where the match is weak. The size field is filled for only some rows; it gives once, few, many or a size class.

d_gene: NA; abundance: NA; j_gene: TRBJ1-5; v_gene: TRBV6-1; CDR3nt: TGTGCCAGCAGTGAATTTGGAGGGCAGCCCCAGCATTTT; CDR3aa: CASSEFGGQPQHF
d_gene: NA; abundance: NA; j_gene: TRBJ1-2; v_gene: TRBV9; CDR3nt: TGTGCCAGCAGCTCTCTGGGCTACACCTTC; CDR3aa: CASSSLGYTF
d_gene: TRBD1; abundance: NA; j_gene: TRBJ1-2; v_gene: TRBV10-3; CDR3nt: TGTGCCATCAGCGACAGGGACTATGGCTACACCTTC; CDR3aa: CAISDRDYGYTF
d_gene: NA; abundance: NA; j_gene: TRBJ2-5; v_gene: TRBV10-3; CDR3nt: TGTGCCAGCAGCCAGTTCCAAGAGACCCAGCACTTC; CDR3aa: CASSQFQETQHF
d_gene: TRBD2; abundance: many; j_gene: TRBJ2-5; v_gene: TRBV7-2; CDR3nt: TGTGCCAGCAGCTCCTTGGGGGGGGCCCAGTACTTC; CDR3aa: CASSSLGGAQYF
d_gene: NA; abundance: NA; j_gene: TRBJ2-3; v_gene: TRBV27; CDR3nt: TGTGCCAGCAGAACGGAAGTCCAGGGGACTACCCCTAAACAGTATTTT; CDR3aa: CASRTEVQGTTPKQYF
d_gene: NA; abundance: NA; j_gene: TRBJ2-5; v_gene: TRBV6-1; CDR3nt: TGTGCCAGCAGTCCTCCCGGGATTGGGGAGACCCAGTACTTC; CDR3aa: CASSPPGIGETQYF
d_gene: NA; abundance: many; j_gene: TRBJ2-5; v_gene: TRBV18; CDR3nt: TGTGCCAGCTCACCACCGTGGAGCCAAGAGACCCAGTACTTC; CDR3aa: CASSPPWSQETQYF
d_gene: TRBD2; abundance: many; j_gene: TRBJ2-5; v_gene: TRBV2; CDR3nt: TGTGCCAGCAGCGGGAGGGAGACCCAGTACTTC; CDR3aa: CASSGRETQYF
d_gene: NA; abundance: NA; j_gene: TRBJ1-1; v_gene: TRBV5-5; CDR3nt: TGTGCCAGCAGCCCGAGTTGGGGACGGGACACTGAAGCTTTCTTT; CDR3aa: CASSPSWGRDTEAFF
d_gene: TRBD1; abundance: NA; j_gene: TRBJ2-3; v_gene: TRBV30; CDR3nt: TGTGCCTGGAGTGTGGACAGGGCCGTAGATACGCAGTATTTT; CDR3aa: CAWSVDRAVDTQYF
d_gene: NA; abundance: NA; j_gene: TRBJ1-1; v_gene: TRBV4-1; CDR3nt: TGCGCCAGCAGCCAAGATAGGGAGCAACGGCAGAACACTGAAGCTTTCTTT; CDR3aa: CASSQDREQRQNTEAFF
d_gene: TRBD2; abundance: NA; j_gene: TRBJ2-7; v_gene: TRBV6-1; CDR3nt: TGTGCCACCACCGGGGGGGCTAATGTGCAGTACTTC; CDR3aa: CATTGGANVQYF
d_gene: TRBD1; abundance: many; j_gene: TRBJ1-2; v_gene: TRBV27; CDR3nt: TGTGCCAGCAGTCGTCAGACAGGGGCTAACTATGGCTACACCTTC; CDR3aa: CASSRQTGANYGYTF
d_gene: NA; abundance: NA; j_gene: TRBJ1-2; v_gene: TRBV6-1; CDR3nt: TGTGCCACCAGGTCATCCCTCGGGGGTGGCTACACCTTC; CDR3aa: CATRSSLGGGYTF
d_gene: NA; abundance: many; j_gene: TRBJ2-2; v_gene: TRBV7-2; CDR3nt: TGTGCCAGCAGCTTAGCTAATCCGGGGGAGCTGTTTTTT; CDR3aa: CASSLANPGELFF
d_gene: NA; abundance: few; j_gene: TRBJ2-3; v_gene: TRBV29-1; CDR3nt: TGCAGCGTCTCAAGCACAGATACGCAGTATTTT; CDR3aa: CSVSSTDTQYF
d_gene: TRBD1; abundance: many; j_gene: TRBJ1-1; v_gene: TRBV11-2; CDR3nt: TGTGCCAGCAGCTTAGAGGGACAGGCGGACACTGAAGCTTTCTTT; CDR3aa: CASSLEGQADTEAFF
d_gene: NA; abundance: many; j_gene: TRBJ1-2; v_gene: TRBV4-1; CDR3nt: TGCGCCAGCAGCCAAACACAGGTAGCTAACTATGGCTACACCTTC; CDR3aa: CASSQTQVANYGYTF
d_gene: TRBD1; abundance: many; j_gene: TRBJ1-1; v_gene: TRBV5-1; CDR3nt: TGCGCCAGCAGCTCGACAGGGACTGAAGCTTTCTTT; CDR3aa: CASSSTGTEAFF
d_gene: TRBD1; abundance: few; j_gene: TRBJ2-7; v_gene: TRBV5-4; CDR3nt: TGTGCCAGCAGCGACCCGGGACAGGTCTCCGAGCAGTACTTC; CDR3aa: CASSDPGQVSEQYF
d_gene: TRBD2; abundance: NA; j_gene: TRBJ2-7; v_gene: TRBV7-2; CDR3nt: TGTGCCAGCAGCTTAGAGGCGGGAGCGCTGTCCCACGAGCAGTACTTC; CDR3aa: CASSLEAGALSHEQYF
d_gene: TRBD1; abundance: many; j_gene: TRBJ2-2; v_gene: TRBV11-2; CDR3nt: TGTGCCAGCAGCTCTAGTCCCGGGACAGGGACGGGAACCGGGGAGCTGTTTTTT; CDR3aa: CASSSSPGTGTGTGELFF
d_gene: TRBD2; abundance: NA; j_gene: TRBJ2-7; v_gene: TRBV15; CDR3nt: TGTGCCACCAGCAGCCGACTAGCGGGAGGGCTTGTTTACGAGCAGTACTTC; CDR3aa: CATSSRLAGGLVYEQYF
d_gene: NA; abundance: many; j_gene: TRBJ2-3; v_gene: TRBV20-1; CDR3nt: TGCAGTGCTAGAGATCCCCTCAGGTCCGACACAGATACGCAGTATTTT; CDR3aa: CSARDPLRSDTDTQYF
d_gene: NA; abundance: many; j_gene: TRBJ2-7; v_gene: TRBV28; CDR3nt: TGTGCCAGCAGGGACGACAGGTCCGAGCAGTACTTC; CDR3aa: CASRDDRSEQYF
d_gene: NA; abundance: many; j_gene: TRBJ2-7; v_gene: TRBV2; CDR3nt: TGTGCCAGCAGACTAGCTGCCTACGAGCAGTACTTC; CDR3aa: CASRLAAYEQYF
d_gene: NA; abundance: few; j_gene: TRBJ2-7; v_gene: TRBV6-1; CDR3nt: TGTGCCAGCAGTCAGGACACAACCGAGCAGTACTTC; CDR3aa: CASSQDTTEQYF
d_gene: NA; abundance: NA; j_gene: TRBJ2-1; v_gene: TRBV30; CDR3nt: TGTGCCTGGAGTGTCGTGCTCCATGAGCAGTTCTTC; CDR3aa: CAWSVVLHEQFF
d_gene: NA; abundance: many; j_gene: TRBJ1-1; v_gene: TRBV28; CDR3nt: TGTGCCAGCTCCCGACAGCGACTGAACACTGAAGCTTTCTTT; CDR3aa: CASSRQRLNTEAFF
d_gene: NA; abundance: NA; j_gene: TRBJ1-5; v_gene: TRBV7-4; CDR3nt: TGTGCCAGCAGCCAAGAAAATAGGACTATGAATCAGCCCCAGCATTTT; CDR3aa: CASSQENRTMNQPQHF
d_gene: NA; abundance: few; j_gene: TRBJ1-2; v_gene: TRBV29-1; CDR3nt: TGCAGCGTTGCCCCCAGGCTCCTCTATGGCTACACCTTC; CDR3aa: CSVAPRLLYGYTF
d_gene: NA; abundance: many; j_gene: TRBJ2-3; v_gene: TRBV12-3/TRBV12-4; CDR3nt: TGTGCCAGCACCCCCGGGACTCACACAGATACGCAGTATTTT; CDR3aa: CASTPGTHTDTQYF
d_gene: TRBD2; abundance: few; j_gene: TRBJ2-3; v_gene: TRBV28; CDR3nt: TGTGCCAGCAGTGAACTAGCGCCCGTTTATATTAGCACGGATACGCAGTATTTT; CDR3aa: CASSELAPVYISTDTQYF
d_gene: TRBD1; abundance: few; j_gene: TRBJ1-1; v_gene: TRBV19; CDR3nt: TGTGCCAGTAGTTTAGGGACAGCGGACACTGAAGCTTTCTTT; CDR3aa: CASSLGTADTEAFF
d_gene: NA; abundance: NA; j_gene: TRBJ1-5; v_gene: TRBV7-2; CDR3nt: TGTGCCAGCAGCGAAACAGGATTCCATCAGCCCCAGCATTTT; CDR3aa: CASSETGFHQPQHF
d_gene: NA; abundance: NA; j_gene: TRBJ1-1; v_gene: TRBV10-3; CDR3nt: TGTGCCATCAGTGGGATCTGGCACACTGAAGCTTTCTTT; CDR3aa: CAISGIWHTEAFF
d_gene: NA; abundance: many; j_gene: TRBJ2-7; v_gene: TRBV27; CDR3nt: TGTGCCAGCAGTCCCGAAATACGAATTGCGGGTGAGCAGTACTTC; CDR3aa: CASSPEIRIAGEQYF
d_gene: TRBD1; abundance: NA; j_gene: TRBJ1-1; v_gene: TRBV4-3; CDR3nt: TGCGCCAGCAGCCAAGTACGCCAAAGGGGACAGGGGAACACTGAAGCTTTCTTT; CDR3aa: CASSQVRQRGQGNTEAFF
d_gene: NA; abundance: NA; j_gene: TRBJ2-1; v_gene: TRBV6-2/TRBV6-3; CDR3nt: TGTGCCAGCAATCTTTGGGGGAGAGGTAATGAGCAGTTCTTC; CDR3aa: CASNLWGRGNEQFF
d_gene: NA; abundance: many; j_gene: TRBJ1-2; v_gene: TRBV12-3/TRBV12-4; CDR3nt: TGTGCCAGCAGGACTCAGGGTTCCTATGGCTACACCTTC; CDR3aa: CASRTQGSYGYTF
d_gene: NA; abundance: many; j_gene: TRBJ2-1; v_gene: TRBV10-3; CDR3nt: TGTGCCATCAGCCGCCAGGGCTCCTACAATGAGCAGTTCTTC; CDR3aa: CAISRQGSYNEQFF
d_gene: TRBD2; abundance: NA; j_gene: TRBJ2-1; v_gene: TRBV7-6; CDR3nt: TGTGCCAGCAGCTCCGGGACTAGCGAGGGAGGTGAGCAGTTCTTC; CDR3aa: CASSSGTSEGGEQFF
d_gene: NA; abundance: many; j_gene: TRBJ2-1; v_gene: TRBV20-1; CDR3nt: TGCAGTGCTATCAGTACCGGGAGCGCGATGAATGAGCAGTTCTTC; CDR3aa: CSAISTGSAMNEQFF
d_gene: NA; abundance: few; j_gene: TRBJ1-1; v_gene: TRBV19; CDR3nt: TGTGCCAGTGGACGGATTATGAACACTGAAGCTTTCTTT; CDR3aa: CASGRIMNTEAFF
d_gene: NA; abundance: many; j_gene: TRBJ1-5; v_gene: TRBV6-5; CDR3nt: TGTGCCAGCAGTTACGACTCCAATCAGCCCCAGCATTTT; CDR3aa: CASSYDSNQPQHF